The sequence of this TCR beta chain was determined in a study of PD-L1 blockade in urothelial cancer. TCRdb's table, derived via immunoSEQ multiplex PCR, lists solely in-frame clones and lacks some. Of some 57,000 clones in the sample, around 84% were seen once. Time point noted: pretreatment peripheral blood. The junction had 9 bases not matched to a gene; V was cut back by 1 base and J by 5 bases. CDR3 size: 17 residues. CDR1 and CDR2 from the germline V gene are SGHNT and YENEEA. This clonotype was obtained from a man aged 45-65 years with urothelial cancer. This chain connects TRBV11-3 to TRBJ2-5; 11 bases agree with TRBD2. Sample: PBMCs, taken around atezolizumab (anti-PD-L1) treatment. The chain's CDR3 is CASSLGVAGGLPETQYF. Written as DNA, the CDR3 is TGTGCCAGCAGCTTAGGGGTAGCGGGGGGGCTTCCGGAGACCCAGTACTTC.